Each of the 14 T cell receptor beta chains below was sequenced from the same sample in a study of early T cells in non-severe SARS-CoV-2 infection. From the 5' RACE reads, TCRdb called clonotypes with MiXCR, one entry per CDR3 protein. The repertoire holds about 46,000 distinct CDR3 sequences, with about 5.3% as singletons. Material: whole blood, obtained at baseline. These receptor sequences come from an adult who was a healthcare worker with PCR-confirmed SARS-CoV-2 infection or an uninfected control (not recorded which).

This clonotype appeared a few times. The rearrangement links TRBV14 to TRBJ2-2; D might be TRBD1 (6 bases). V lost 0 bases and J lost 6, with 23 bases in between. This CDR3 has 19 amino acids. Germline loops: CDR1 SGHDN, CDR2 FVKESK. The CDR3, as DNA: TGTGCCAGCAGCCAAGATTCGTCGACAGGACGTTTTTACGCCGGGGAGCTGTTTTTT. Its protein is CASSQDSSTGRFYAGELFF.

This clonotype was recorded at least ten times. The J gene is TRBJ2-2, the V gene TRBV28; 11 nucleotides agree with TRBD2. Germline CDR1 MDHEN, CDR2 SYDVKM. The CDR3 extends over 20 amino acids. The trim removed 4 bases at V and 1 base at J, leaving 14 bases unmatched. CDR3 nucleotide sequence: TGTGCCAGCAGTTCCATACCGTTCTTTAGCGGGAGGGGGAACACCGGGGAGCTGTTTTTT. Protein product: CASSSIPFFSGRGNTGELFF.

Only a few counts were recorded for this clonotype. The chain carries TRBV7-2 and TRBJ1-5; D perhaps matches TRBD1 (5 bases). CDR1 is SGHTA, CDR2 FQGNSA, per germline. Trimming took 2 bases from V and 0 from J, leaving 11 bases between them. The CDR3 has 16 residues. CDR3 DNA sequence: TGTGCCAGCAGCTTATTGTGGGGGGGTAGCAATCAGCCCCAGCATTTT. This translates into CASSLLWGGSNQPQHF.

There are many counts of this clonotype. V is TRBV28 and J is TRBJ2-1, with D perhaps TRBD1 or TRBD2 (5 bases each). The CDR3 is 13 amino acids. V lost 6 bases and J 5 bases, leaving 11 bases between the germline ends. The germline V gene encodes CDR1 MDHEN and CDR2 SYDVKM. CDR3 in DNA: TGTGCCAGCAGCCCAGGGACGGACAATGAGCAGTTCTTC. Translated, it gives CASSPGTDNEQFF.

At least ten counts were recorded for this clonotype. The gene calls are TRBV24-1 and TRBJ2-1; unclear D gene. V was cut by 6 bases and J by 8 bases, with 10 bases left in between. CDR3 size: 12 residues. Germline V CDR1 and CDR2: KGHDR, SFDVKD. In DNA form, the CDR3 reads TGTGCCACCAGTCTTGCCGCCGATGAGCAGTTCTTC. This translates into CATSLAADEQFF.

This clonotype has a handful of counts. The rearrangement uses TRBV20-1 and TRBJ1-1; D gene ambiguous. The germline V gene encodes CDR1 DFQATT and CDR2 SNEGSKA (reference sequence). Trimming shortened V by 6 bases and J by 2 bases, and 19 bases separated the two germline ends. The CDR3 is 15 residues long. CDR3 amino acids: CSALKSRGINTEAFF. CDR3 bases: TGCAGTGCCCTTAAATCAAGAGGGATAAACACTGAAGCTTTCTTT.

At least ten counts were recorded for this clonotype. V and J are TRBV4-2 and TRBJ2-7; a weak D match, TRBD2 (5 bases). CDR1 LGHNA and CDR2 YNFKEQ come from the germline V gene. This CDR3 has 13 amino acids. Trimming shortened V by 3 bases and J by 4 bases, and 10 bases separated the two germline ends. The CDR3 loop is CASSQDSEYEQYF. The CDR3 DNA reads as TGTGCCAGCAGCCAGGACTCAGAGTACGAGCAGTACTTC.

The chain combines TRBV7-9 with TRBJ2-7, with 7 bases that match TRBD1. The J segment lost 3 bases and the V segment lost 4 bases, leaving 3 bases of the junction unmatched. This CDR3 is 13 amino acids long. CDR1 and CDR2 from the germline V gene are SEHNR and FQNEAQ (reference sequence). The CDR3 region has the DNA TGTGCCAGCAGCTGGGACAGAAACTACGAGCAGTACTTC. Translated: CASSWDRNYEQYF.

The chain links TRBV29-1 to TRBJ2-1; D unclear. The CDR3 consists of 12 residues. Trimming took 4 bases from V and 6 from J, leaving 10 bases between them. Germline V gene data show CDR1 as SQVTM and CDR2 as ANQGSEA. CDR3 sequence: CSVVLGRNEQFF. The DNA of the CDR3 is TGCAGCGTTGTGCTCGGGCGCAATGAGCAGTTCTTC.

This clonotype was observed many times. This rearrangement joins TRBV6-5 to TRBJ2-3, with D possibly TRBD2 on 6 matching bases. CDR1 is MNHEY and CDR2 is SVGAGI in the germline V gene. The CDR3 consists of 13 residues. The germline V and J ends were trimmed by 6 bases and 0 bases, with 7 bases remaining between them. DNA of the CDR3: TGTGCCAGCAGGCTAGCGAGCACAGATACGCAGTATTTT. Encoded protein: CASRLASTDTQYF.

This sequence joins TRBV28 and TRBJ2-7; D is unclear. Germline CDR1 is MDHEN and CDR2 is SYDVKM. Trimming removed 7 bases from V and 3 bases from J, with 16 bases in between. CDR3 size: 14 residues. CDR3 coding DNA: TGTGCCAGCACCCCCAGAGGCCCTTTCTACGAGCAGTACTTC. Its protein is CASTPRGPFYEQYF.

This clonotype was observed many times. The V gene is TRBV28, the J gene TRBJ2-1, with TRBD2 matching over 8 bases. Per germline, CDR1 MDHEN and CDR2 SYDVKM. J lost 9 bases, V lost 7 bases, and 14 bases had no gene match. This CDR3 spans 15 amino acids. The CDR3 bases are TGTGCCAGCAATCCCGAGGGGACTAGGGAGCGTGAGCAGTTCTTC. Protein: CASNPEGTREREQFF. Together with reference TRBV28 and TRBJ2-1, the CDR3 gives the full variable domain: DVKVTQSSRYLVKRTGEKVFLECVQDMDHENMFWYRQDPGLGLRLIYFSYDVKMKEKGDIPEGYSVSREKKERFSLILESASTNQTSMYLCASNPEGTREREQFFGPGTRLTVL.

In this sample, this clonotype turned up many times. The CDR3 DNA sequence: TGCGCCAGCAGCTTCACACCGAATAGCAATCAGCCCCAGCATTTT. It specifies CASSFTPNSNQPQHF. This chain connects TRBV4-1 to TRBJ1-5; D remains ambiguous. V was pared by 5 bases and J by 0 bases, with 11 bases between. CDR1 MGHRA and CDR2 YSYEKL come from the germline V gene. There are 15 residues in the CDR3.

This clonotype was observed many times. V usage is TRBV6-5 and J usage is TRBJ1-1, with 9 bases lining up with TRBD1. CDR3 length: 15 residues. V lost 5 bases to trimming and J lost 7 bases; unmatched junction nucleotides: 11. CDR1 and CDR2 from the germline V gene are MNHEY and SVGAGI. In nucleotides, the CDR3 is TGTGCCAGCAGTACCTACAGGGGGCAGGGGAATGAAGCTTTCTTT. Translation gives CASSTYRGQGNEAFF.